The 28 T cell receptor beta chains presented below share a single source sample, sequenced in a study of identical twins. TCRdb reprocessed the 5' RACE reads via MiXCR and lists one record per CDR3 protein. The sample has around 690,000 distinct CDR3 sequences; 21% are singletons. In addition, the sample was reused for a study of T cells expressing NK-cell markers.

Material for sequencing was PBMCs. The receptors were gathered from a woman aged 18 to 35 in good health.

V usage is TRBV7-9 and J usage is TRBJ2-1, with 7 nucleotides matching TRBD2. Losses at the gene ends were 5 bases for V and 3 bases for J; bases not matched to a gene: 7. This CDR3 contains 15 residues. CDR1 is SEHNR, CDR2 FQNEAQ, per germline (reference sequence). The chain's CDR3 is CASSPRREGYNEQFF. The CDR3 DNA reads as TGTGCCAGCAGCCCCAGGAGGGAGGGCTACAATGAGCAGTTCTTC.

This clonotype came up a few times. The rearrangement joins TRBV5-1 to TRBJ2-1; TRBD1 might be the D (6 bases). The length of the CDR3 is 14 residues. Trimming cost V 3 bases and J 6 bases, with 13 bases left between them. Germline loops: CDR1 SGHRS, CDR2 YFSETQ. The CDR3 coding sequence is TGCGCCAGCAGCTCAGGGGACCGGGGCAATGAGCAGTTCTTC. Encoded protein: CASSSGDRGNEQFF.

The chain couples TRBV7-2 to TRBJ2-7; possibly TRBD2 for D (5 bases). Germline CDR1 and CDR2: SGHTA and FQGNSA. Trimming cost V 0 bases and J 2 bases, with 8 bases left between them. The CDR3 runs to 14 residues. Written as DNA, the CDR3 is TGTGCCAGCAGCTTAGCTCCAGCGGCCTACGAGCAGTACTTC. It codes for CASSLAPAAYEQYF.

This clonotype was observed many times. This chain joins TRBV20-1 and TRBJ1-1; D gene uncertain. The length of the CDR3 is 11 residues. Looked up from germline, CDR1 is DFQATT and CDR2 is SNEGSKA (reference sequence). The CDR3 nucleotides are TGCAGGACCCCGTCGGGCACTGAAGCTTTCTTT. Its translation: CRTPSGTEAFF.

This clonotype occurred many times. The chain couples TRBV20-1 to TRBJ2-1; D remains ambiguous. The germline V and J ends were trimmed by 3 bases and 8 bases, with 8 bases remaining between them. CDR3 length: 11 residues. Germline CDR1 and CDR2: DFQATT and SNEGSKA (reference sequence). CDR3 sequence reads: CSASRPDEQFF. The CDR3 DNA sequence: TGCAGTGCTAGCCGGCCCGATGAGCAGTTCTTC.

V gene TRBV12-3 or TRBV12-4 combines with J gene TRBJ1-1; D is possibly TRBD1 (6 bases). This CDR3 is built from 14 residues. V shed 7 bases and J shed 5 bases, with 17 bases lying between them. CDR3 residues: CASTPRTAGTEAFF. Here the CDR3 DNA reads TGTGCCAGCACCCCAAGGACAGCGGGGACTGAAGCTTTCTTT.

This clonotype occurred once. The chain couples TRBV20-1 to TRBJ2-3, with D possibly being TRBD2 (6 bases). The V and J ends lost 1 base and 2 bases respectively, with 13 bases between them. The CDR3 is 15 residues long. Germline CDR1 is DFQATT and CDR2 is SNEGSKA (reference sequence). CDR3 region: CSARGGGVNTDTQYF. The CDR3 nucleotides read TGCAGTGCTAGAGGTGGAGGGGTCAACACAGATACGCAGTATTTT.

This clonotype came up a few times. The chain employs TRBV20-1 and TRBJ2-5; D remains unclear. The CDR3 runs to 16 residues. Germline lookup yields CDR1 DFQATT and CDR2 SNEGSKA (reference sequence). Deletions cut 1 base from V and 8 bases from J, with 23 bases between. The chain's CDR3 is CSARARDALTKRTQYF. In DNA form, the CDR3 reads TGCAGTGCTAGAGCACGAGACGCGTTAACCAAGAGAACCCAGTACTTC.

This clonotype was seen ten or more times. The CDR3 DNA reads as TGCAGTGCCAACAAGAACACTGAAGCTTTCTTT. Translating gives CSANKNTEAFF. The chain recombines TRBV20-1 with TRBJ1-1; D unresolved. Trimming pared 6 bases from V and 1 base from J, leaving 6 bases between. The germline V gene encodes CDR1 DFQATT and CDR2 SNEGSKA (reference sequence). The CDR3 is 11 amino acids.

The chain carries TRBV20-1 and TRBJ2-1; D might be TRBD1 or TRBD2, each matching 5 bases. This CDR3 has 17 residues. V dropped 1 base and J dropped 2 bases, with 18 bases sitting between them. The V gene's germline CDR1 is DFQATT and CDR2 SNEGSKA (reference sequence). The CDR3 nucleotides are TGCAGTGCTAGAGGTTGGGGGAATGGAAGCGCCTACAATGAGCAGTTCTTC. This gives the protein CSARGWGNGSAYNEQFF.

This clonotype has only a few counts. CDR3 in DNA: TGTGCCATCAGAGAGGGGTTTGCCACAGATACGCAGTATTTT. Amino acids: CAIREGFATDTQYF. This sequence joins TRBV10-3 and TRBJ2-3; the D call may be TRBD1 or TRBD2 (5 bases each). Trimming shortened V by 6 bases and J by 2 bases, and 12 bases separated the two germline ends. CDR1 is ENHRY and CDR2 is SYGVKD in the germline V gene. This CDR3 spans 14 amino acids.

Written as DNA, the CDR3 is TGCGCCAGCGCCTCCTGGGCGGATCAAGAGACCCAGTACTTC. Amino acid sequence: CASASWADQETQYF. The genes are TRBV4-3 and TRBJ2-5, with D unclear. CDR1 and CDR2 (germline): LGHNA, YSLEER. The CDR3 sequence is 14 residues long. Deletions cut 8 bases from V and 2 bases from J, with 15 bases between.

V and J are TRBV2 and TRBJ2-1; a possible D gene is TRBD2 (7 bases). The germline V gene encodes CDR1 SNHLY and CDR2 FYNNEI. This CDR3 has 15 residues. The V gene lost 3 bases and the J gene lost 3 bases, with 12 bases spanning the gap. CDR3 residues: CASSDWRGRYNEQFF. Written as DNA, the CDR3 is TGTGCCAGCAGTGATTGGCGGGGGCGCTACAATGAGCAGTTCTTC.

V is TRBV5-4 and J is TRBJ2-2; TRBD1 aligns across 7 bases. Losses at the gene ends were 1 base for V and 4 bases for J; bases not matched to a gene: 7. Germline CDR1 is SGHNT and CDR2 is YYREEE (reference sequence). This CDR3 has 16 amino acids. CDR3 nucleotides: TGTGCCAGCAGCTTGTTAGGGGGCCTGGGCACCGGGGAGCTGTTTTTT. Translating gives CASSLLGGLGTGELFF.

This chain joins TRBV29-1 and TRBJ1-2, with TRBD1 matching 7 bases. The CDR3 runs to 13 residues. Germline V gene sequence: CDR1 SQVTM, CDR2 ANQGSEA. V was clipped by 6 bases and J by 3 bases; unmatched bases: 7. The CDR3 DNA is TGCAGCGTAGGACAGGACATGGACTATGGCTACACCTTC. Encoded protein: CSVGQDMDYGYTF.

This clonotype was recorded at least ten times. The J gene is TRBJ1-2, the V gene TRBV12-3 or TRBV12-4; D not resolved. V was cut by 2 bases and J by 4 bases, with 5 bases left in between. This CDR3 comprises 12 residues. The CDR3 is CASSLLPYGYTF. CDR3 nucleotide sequence: TGTGCCAGCAGTTTATTACCCTATGGCTACACCTTC.

This clonotype was seen only a few times. Here the CDR3 reads CAISVGGAYEQYF. CDR3 bases: TGTGCCATCAGTGTTGGCGGAGCCTACGAGCAGTACTTC. The chain links TRBV10-3 to TRBJ2-7; D ambiguous. V lost 4 bases and J lost 2, with 9 bases in between. Germline-derived CDR1 and CDR2 are ENHRY and SYGVKD. There are 13 residues in the CDR3.

This clonotype has a handful of counts. The rearrangement joins TRBV20-1 to TRBJ2-3; 10 nucleotides match TRBD2. Germline CDR1 and CDR2: DFQATT and SNEGSKA (reference sequence). The CDR3 has 18 amino acids. V was clipped by 3 bases and J by 3 bases; unmatched bases: 15. The CDR3 sequence is CSARARGLAGEFTDTQYF. The CDR3 coding sequence is TGCAGTGCTAGGGCGCGGGGCCTAGCGGGGGAGTTTACAGATACGCAGTATTTT.

The chain uses TRBV7-2 and TRBJ2-2; D might be TRBD1 (6 bases). This CDR3 is built from 16 residues. V was clipped by 1 base and J by 1 base, with 10 bases between them. The germline gives CDR1 SGHTA, CDR2 FQGNSA. CDR3: CASSLGGLVNTGELFF. The CDR3 DNA reads TGTGCCAGCAGCTTAGGGGGGCTGGTGAACACCGGGGAGCTGTTTTTT.

This chain connects TRBV9 to TRBJ2-7; tentative D call: TRBD1 (6 bases). Germline V gene data show CDR1 as SGDLS and CDR2 as YYNGEE. V gave up 4 bases and J gave up 2 bases, with 16 bases separating them. This CDR3 spans 15 amino acids. CDR3 bases: TGTGCCAGCAGCCATCCAGGGGCGGGCCCCTACGAGCAGTACTTC. Protein sequence: CASSHPGAGPYEQYF.

V gene TRBV20-1 combines with J gene TRBJ2-3, with D possibly being TRBD2 (5 bases). Trimming cost V 4 bases and J 0 bases, with 14 bases left between them. CDR1 is DFQATT, CDR2 SNEGSKA, per germline (reference sequence). This CDR3 comprises 15 residues. The CDR3 DNA sequence: TGCAGTGCTAACCGCCCGGGCGGGAGCACAGATACGCAGTATTTT. Its translation: CSANRPGGSTDTQYF.

This clonotype was detected a few times. The chain carries TRBV20-1 and TRBJ2-1; 7 nucleotides align to TRBD1. V lost 0 bases and J lost 1; bases outside the gene matches: 3. The CDR3 covers 15 residues. The V gene's germline CDR1 is DFQATT and CDR2 SNEGSKA (reference sequence). The CDR3 loop reads CSARDGTASYNEQFF. DNA of the CDR3: TGCAGTGCTAGAGATGGGACAGCATCCTACAATGAGCAGTTCTTC.

The chain carries TRBV12-3 or TRBV12-4 and TRBJ1-1; the D gene is possibly TRBD1 (6 bases). The V gene lost 7 bases and the J gene lost 5 bases, with 14 bases spanning the gap. The CDR3 extends over 13 amino acids. CDR3 coding DNA: TGTGCCAGCACCCTCGGGGGGCTGACTGAAGCTTTCTTT. Residues: CASTLGGLTEAFF.

CDR3 DNA sequence: TGTGCCAGCAGTCTCCCCTGGCACAACAATGAGCAGTTCTTC. Amino acids: CASSLPWHNNEQFF. V gene TRBV12-3 or TRBV12-4 combines with J gene TRBJ2-1; D not resolved. This CDR3 is 14 amino acids long. Trimming left V 5 bases short and J 5 bases short, with 13 bases between.

CDR3 loop: CASSLRGEQDTQYF. In DNA, the CDR3 is TGTGCCAGCAGCTTAAGGGGGGAACAAGATACGCAGTATTTT. The V and J genes are TRBV7-6 and TRBJ2-3; D might be TRBD1 or TRBD2, each matching 6 bases. The V gene's germline CDR1 is SGHVS and CDR2 FNYEAQ. The CDR3 runs to 14 residues. Trimming took off 2 bases at V and 5 bases at J, with 11 bases between the two ends.

This clonotype showed up just a few times. This sequence joins TRBV5-6 and TRBJ1-2; D is ambiguous. CDR3 length: 11 residues. The germline V gene encodes CDR1 SGHDT and CDR2 YYEEEE. The V and J ends lost 4 bases and 5 bases respectively, with 6 bases between them. CDR3 sequence (DNA): TGTGCCAGCAGCCGCTTTTATGGCTACACCTTC. Its protein is CASSRFYGYTF.

This sequence joins TRBV29-1 and TRBJ2-7; D is perhaps TRBD1 or TRBD2 (5 bases each). Trimming left V 6 bases short and J 4 bases short, with 16 bases between. The germline CDR1 and CDR2 sequences are SQVTM and ANQGSEA. The CDR3 has 13 amino acids. This CDR3 reads CSVAPQGPYEQYF. The CDR3 region has the DNA TGCAGCGTGGCCCCCCAGGGACCTTACGAGCAGTACTTC.

The rearrangement uses TRBV25-1 and TRBJ2-7; no clear D. The CDR3 has 13 residues. Germline V gene data show CDR1 as MGHDK and CDR2 as SYGVNS. Trimming took 1 base from V and 2 from J, leaving 6 bases between them. The CDR3 here is CASSESRTYEQYF. In nucleotides, the CDR3 is TGTGCCAGCAGTGAATCAAGAACCTACGAGCAGTACTTC.